Included here is one TCR beta chain sequence, with context. What it binds is not known. Read data end 3 residues before the CDR3 end; the end is taken from the germline J gene. This record comes from a study of T cells in women clearing cervical HPV infection. The study's findings and limits: TRBV6-7 relative abundance averaged 0.11% in cases and under 0.2% in controls.

CDR1 is WNHNN and CDR2 is SYGVQD in the germline V gene (reference sequence). J gave up 1 base and V 0 bases, and 2 bases lay outside the gene matches. This CDR3 region has 16 residues. TCR beta CDR3 amplified by multiplex PCR from roughly 1,100 ng genomic DNA. The protocol was immunoSEQ multiplex PCR, while the TCRdb copy is restricted to in-frame clones and leaves out a portion. The sample table includes 25,000 to 35,000 clones. This chain joins TRBV10-1 and TRBJ2-3; TRBD2 aligns across 9 bases. This clonotype originated in a woman between 18 and 75 years old with a cervical HPV16 infection that either progressed to CIN3+ or cleared (not recorded which). Sequenced: blood buffy coat. This CDR3 is CASSESSGGRTDTQYF. CDR3 DNA, as far as it was read: TGCGCCAGCAGTGAGTCGAGCGGGGGGCGCACAGATACG.